A single sample gave rise to the 13 T cell receptor beta chains below, sequenced in a study of cytomegalovirus exposure and HLA in healthy donors. Primers: 60 Vbeta forward and 13 Jbeta reverse. Using immunoSEQ multiplex PCR, the repertoire was profiled, and TCRdb retains in-frame clones only, with some absent. This sample yields about 180,000 clones, of which approximately 84% are seen a single time; under 0.4% belongs to the top ten. The material sequenced was PBMCs. Receptors originate from a boy younger than 10 in good health and CMV-seronegative.

V and J are TRBV10-2 and TRBJ2-1; 7 bases are shared with TRBD2. Unmatched junction bases numbered 14, after V lost 3 bases and J lost 0 bases. The CDR3 has 19 residues. Germline V gene lookup returns CDR1 WSHSY and CDR2 SAAADI. The CDR3 DNA is TGCGCCAGCAGTGATGGAACCGGAGCTAGCGGCCACTCCTACAATGAGCAGTTCTTC. Its translation is CASSDGTGASGHSYNEQFF.

The genes are TRBV19 and TRBJ1-1; 12 bases fit TRBD1. CDR1 LNHDA and CDR2 SQIVND come from the germline V gene (reference sequence). V dropped 8 bases and J dropped 8; count of bases not matched to a gene: 9. There are 14 residues in the CDR3. CDR3 residues: CASSWDRGRREAFF. In DNA form, the CDR3 reads TGTGCCAGTTCTTGGGACAGGGGGCGCCGGGAAGCTTTCTTT.

The CDR3: CASSIGDTENTEAFF. In DNA form, the CDR3 reads TGTGCCAGTAGTATAGGGGACACCGAGAACACTGAAGCTTTCTTT. The V and J genes are TRBV19 and TRBJ1-1; the D gene is possibly TRBD1 (6 bases). The CDR3 has 15 amino acids. The germline gives CDR1 LNHDA, CDR2 SQIVND (reference sequence). Trimming took 1 base from V and 1 from J, leaving 10 bases between them. The variable domain in full, with the rest retrieved from reference TRBV19 and TRBJ1-1, is DGGITQSPKYLFRKEGQNVTLSCEQNLNHDAMYWYRQDPGQGLRLIYYSQIVNDFQKGDIAEGYSVSREKKESFPLTVTSAQKNPTAFYLCASSIGDTENTEAFFGQGTRLTVV.

This sequence joins TRBV5-1 and TRBJ1-5, with D perhaps TRBD1 (6 bases). The CDR3 loop spans 15 amino acids. From germline, CDR1 is SGHRS and CDR2 YFSETQ. The V end was cut by 2 bases, the J end by 5 bases, with 14 bases between. CDR3 in amino acids: CASSLGQGTDQPQHF. DNA of the CDR3: TGCGCCAGCAGCTTAGGGCAGGGGACCGATCAGCCCCAGCATTTT.

V and J are TRBV10-3 and TRBJ2-1; TRBD2 matches 13 bases. The V gene end was trimmed by 6 bases and the J gene end by 0 bases; junction bases not matched to a gene: 5. CDR3 size: 17 residues. From germline, CDR1 is ENHRY and CDR2 SYGVKD. The CDR3 protein is CAIRVTSGRPSYNEQFF. CDR3 sequence (DNA): TGTGCCATCAGGGTGACTAGCGGGAGGCCCTCCTACAATGAGCAGTTCTTC.

This sequence joins TRBV20-1 and TRBJ1-2, with D hard to call. The CDR3 runs 9 residues. CDR1 and CDR2 (germline): DFQATT, SNEGSKA (reference sequence). Between the trimmed V and J ends, which lost 5 bases and 8 bases, there was a span of 6 bases. The CDR3 region has the DNA TGCAGTGCTGTAGTAGGCTACACCTTC. Its translation: CSAVVGYTF.

This chain links TRBV4-1 with TRBJ2-2; TRBD2 matches at 7 bases. Germline CDR1 MGHRA, CDR2 YSYEKL. This CDR3 is built from 20 residues. The V and J ends lost 2 bases and 0 bases, in that order; junction bases with no gene match: 15. The CDR3 coding sequence is TGCGCCAGCAGCCAACAGGCGTGGCTAGCGGATTCGACGAACACCGGGGAGCTGTTTTTT. It is translated as CASSQQAWLADSTNTGELFF.

The rearrangement uses TRBV28 and TRBJ2-7; the match to TRBD1 covers 7 bases. Per the germline V gene, CDR1 is MDHEN and CDR2 is SYDVKM. V shed 5 bases and J 0 bases; nucleotides not matched to a gene: 7. This CDR3 has 15 amino acids. CDR3: CASSNTGTDSYEQYF. For the CDR3, the DNA is TGTGCCAGCAGTAATACCGGGACAGACTCCTACGAGCAGTACTTC.

The chain couples TRBV5-4 to TRBJ2-3, with 7 bases identical to TRBD1. Germline V gene lookup returns CDR1 SGHNT and CDR2 YYREEE (reference sequence). With V trimmed by 0 bases and J by 3 bases, 10 bases remained unmatched. The CDR3 is made up of 17 amino acids. Here the CDR3 reads CASSLGTGGLGTDTQYF. CDR3 bases: TGTGCCAGCAGCTTGGGGACAGGTGGTTTAGGGACAGATACGCAGTATTTT.

The chain links TRBV29-1 to TRBJ2-5; 9 positions match TRBD2. The tail of the sequence fits TRBJ2-7 better, so the J call may be wrong. Germline V gene lookup returns CDR1 SQVTM and CDR2 ANQGSEA. This CDR3 is built from 13 residues. The CDR3 reads CSGMTSGSYEQYF. As DNA, the CDR3 is TGCAGCGGGATGACTAGCGGCTCCTACGAGCAGTACTTC.

This clone has a handful of counts. The germline gene is not matched at one end of the junction; a read error may be the cause. This sequence joins TRBV6-6 and TRBJ1-5; D is unclear. CDR3 length: 13 amino acids. In germline, CDR1 is MNHNY, CDR2 SVGAGI (reference sequence). The CDR3 sequence is CATSRVLYQPQHF. The CDR3 nucleotides read TGTGCCACCAGTCGGGTGTTATACCAGCCCCAGCATTTT.

V is TRBV18 and J is TRBJ1-5; a weak D match, TRBD1 (5 bases). Germline CDR1 and CDR2: KGHSH and LQKENI. V gave up 2 bases and J gave up 6 bases, with 14 bases separating them. This CDR3 has 15 residues. The CDR3 sequence: CASSPKVGAGQPQHF. In DNA form, the CDR3 reads TGTGCCAGCTCACCAAAGGTTGGGGCTGGTCAGCCCCAGCATTTT.

CDR3 loop: CASSYRDNSYEQYF. DNA for the CDR3: TGTGCCAGCAGCTACAGGGACAATTCCTACGAGCAGTACTTC. This chain connects TRBV5-6 to TRBJ2-7, with D perhaps TRBD1 (6 bases). The germline V and J ends were trimmed by 3 bases and 1 base, with 11 bases remaining between them. This CDR3 is built from 14 residues. CDR1 and CDR2 (germline): SGHDT, YYEEEE.